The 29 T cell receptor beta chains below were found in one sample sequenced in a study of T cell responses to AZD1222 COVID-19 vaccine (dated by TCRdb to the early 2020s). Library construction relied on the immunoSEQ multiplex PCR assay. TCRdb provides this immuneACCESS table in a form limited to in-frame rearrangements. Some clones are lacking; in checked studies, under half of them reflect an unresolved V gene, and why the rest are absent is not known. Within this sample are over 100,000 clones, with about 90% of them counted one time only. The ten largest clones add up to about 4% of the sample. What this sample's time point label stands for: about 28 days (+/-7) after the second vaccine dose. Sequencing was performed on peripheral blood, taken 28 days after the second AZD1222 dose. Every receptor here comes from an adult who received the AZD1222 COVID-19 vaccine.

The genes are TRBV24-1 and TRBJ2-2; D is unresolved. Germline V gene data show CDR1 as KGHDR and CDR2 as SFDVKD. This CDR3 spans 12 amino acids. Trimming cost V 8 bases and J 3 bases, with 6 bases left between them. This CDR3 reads CATTSYTGELFF. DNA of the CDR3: TGTGCCACCACCTCTTACACCGGGGAGCTGTTTTTT.

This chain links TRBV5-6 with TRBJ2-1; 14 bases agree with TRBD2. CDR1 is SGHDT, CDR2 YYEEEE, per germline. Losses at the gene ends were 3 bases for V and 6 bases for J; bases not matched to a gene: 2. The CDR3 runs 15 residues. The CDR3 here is CASSSGLAGGNEQFF. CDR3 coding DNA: TGTGCCAGCAGCTCCGGACTAGCGGGGGGCAATGAGCAGTTCTTC.

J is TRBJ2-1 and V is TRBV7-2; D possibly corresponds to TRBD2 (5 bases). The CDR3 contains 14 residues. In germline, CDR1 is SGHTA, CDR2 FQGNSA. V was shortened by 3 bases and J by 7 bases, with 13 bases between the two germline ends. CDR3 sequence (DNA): TGTGCCAGCAGCTTTGAGGGAGTCGGTAATGAGCAGTTCTTC. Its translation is CASSFEGVGNEQFF.

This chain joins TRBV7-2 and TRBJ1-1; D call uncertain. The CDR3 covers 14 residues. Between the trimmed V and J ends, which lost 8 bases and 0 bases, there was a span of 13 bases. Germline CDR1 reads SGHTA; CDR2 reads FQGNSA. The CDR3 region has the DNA TGTGCCAGCGGGCTTCAAGCCATGAACACTGAAGCTTTCTTT. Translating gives CASGLQAMNTEAFF. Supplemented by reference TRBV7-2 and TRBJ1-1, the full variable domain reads GAGVSQSPSNKVTEKGKDVELRCDPISGHTALYWYRQSLGQGLEFLIYFQGNSAPDKSGLPSDRFSAERTGGSVSTLTIQRTQQEDSAVYLCASGLQAMNTEAFFGQGTRLTVV.

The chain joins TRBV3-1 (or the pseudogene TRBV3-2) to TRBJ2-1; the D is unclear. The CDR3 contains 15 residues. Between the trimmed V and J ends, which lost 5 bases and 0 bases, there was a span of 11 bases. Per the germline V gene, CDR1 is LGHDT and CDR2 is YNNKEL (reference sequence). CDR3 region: CASSNGPSSYNEQFF. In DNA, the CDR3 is TGTGCCAGCAGCAACGGTCCTAGCTCCTACAATGAGCAGTTCTTC.

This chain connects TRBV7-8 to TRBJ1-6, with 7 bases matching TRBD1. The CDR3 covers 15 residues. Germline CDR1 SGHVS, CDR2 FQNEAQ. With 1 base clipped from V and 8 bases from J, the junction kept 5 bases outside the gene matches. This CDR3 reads CASSLDRGRDSPLHF. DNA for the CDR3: TGTGCCAGCAGCTTAGATAGGGGGCGAGATTCACCCCTCCACTTT.

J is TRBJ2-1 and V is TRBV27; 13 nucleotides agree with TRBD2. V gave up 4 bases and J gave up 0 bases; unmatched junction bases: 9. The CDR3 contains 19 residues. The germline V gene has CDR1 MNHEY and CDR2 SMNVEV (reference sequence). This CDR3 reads CASSSPGLAGLRSYNEQFF. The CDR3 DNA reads TGTGCCAGCAGTTCACCGGGACTAGCGGGGTTACGCTCCTACAATGAGCAGTTCTTC.

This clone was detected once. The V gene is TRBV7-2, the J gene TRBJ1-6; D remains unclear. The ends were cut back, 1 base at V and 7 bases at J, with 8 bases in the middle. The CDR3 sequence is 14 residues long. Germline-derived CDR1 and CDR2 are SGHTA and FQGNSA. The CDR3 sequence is CASSLVRINSPLHF. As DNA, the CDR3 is TGTGCCAGCAGCTTAGTCAGGATAAATTCACCCCTCCACTTT.

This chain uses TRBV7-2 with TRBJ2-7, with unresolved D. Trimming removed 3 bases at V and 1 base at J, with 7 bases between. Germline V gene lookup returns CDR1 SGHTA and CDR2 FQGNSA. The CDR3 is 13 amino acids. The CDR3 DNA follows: TGTGCCAGCAGCTTGGGTTATTCCTACGAGCAGTACTTC. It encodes CASSLGYSYEQYF.

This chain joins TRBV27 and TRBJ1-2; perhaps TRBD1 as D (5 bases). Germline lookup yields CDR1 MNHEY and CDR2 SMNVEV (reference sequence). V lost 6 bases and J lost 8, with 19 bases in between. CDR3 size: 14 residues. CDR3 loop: CASSPPGGTGGYTF. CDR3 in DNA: TGTGCCAGCAGCCCTCCTGGGGGGACGGGGGGCTACACCTTC.

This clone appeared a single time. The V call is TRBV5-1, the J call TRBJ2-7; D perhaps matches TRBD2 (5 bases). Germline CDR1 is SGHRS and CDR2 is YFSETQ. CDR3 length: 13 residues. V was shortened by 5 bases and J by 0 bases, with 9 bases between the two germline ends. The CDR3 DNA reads TGCGCCAGCAGTCCCGGGAACTCCTACGAGCAGTACTTC. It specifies CASSPGNSYEQYF.

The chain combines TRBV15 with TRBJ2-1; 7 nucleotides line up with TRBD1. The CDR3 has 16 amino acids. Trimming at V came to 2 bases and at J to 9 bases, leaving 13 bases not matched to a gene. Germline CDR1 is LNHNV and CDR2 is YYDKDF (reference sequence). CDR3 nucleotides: TGTGCCACCAGCAGACTGCAGGTACAGGGGATGGCTGAGCAGTTCTTC. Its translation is CATSRLQVQGMAEQFF.

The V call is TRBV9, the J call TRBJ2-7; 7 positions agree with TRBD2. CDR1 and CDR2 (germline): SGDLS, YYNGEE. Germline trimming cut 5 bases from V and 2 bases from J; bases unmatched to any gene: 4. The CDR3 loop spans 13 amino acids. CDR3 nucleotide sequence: TGTGCCAGCAGTAGGACTAGTGCCTACGAGCAGTACTTC. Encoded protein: CASSRTSAYEQYF.

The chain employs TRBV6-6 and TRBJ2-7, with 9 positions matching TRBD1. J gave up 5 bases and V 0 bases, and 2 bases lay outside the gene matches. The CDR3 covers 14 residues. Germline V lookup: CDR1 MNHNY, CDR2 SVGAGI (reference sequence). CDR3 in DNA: TGTGCCAGCAGTTACTCGCGGACAGGGGACGAGCAGTACTTC. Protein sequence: CASSYSRTGDEQYF.

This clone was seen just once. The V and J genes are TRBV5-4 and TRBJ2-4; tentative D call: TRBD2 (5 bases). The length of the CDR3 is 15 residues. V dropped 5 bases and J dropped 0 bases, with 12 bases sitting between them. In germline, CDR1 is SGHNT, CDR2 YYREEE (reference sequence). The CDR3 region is CASRGSGEAKNIQYF. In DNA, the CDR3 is TGTGCCAGCAGGGGGAGCGGAGAAGCCAAAAACATTCAGTACTTC.

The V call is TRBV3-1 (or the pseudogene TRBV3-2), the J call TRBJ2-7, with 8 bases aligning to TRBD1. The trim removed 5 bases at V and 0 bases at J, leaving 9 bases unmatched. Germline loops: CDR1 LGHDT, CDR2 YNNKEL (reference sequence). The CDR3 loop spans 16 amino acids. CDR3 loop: CASSDAGTGLSYEQYF. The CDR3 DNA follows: TGTGCCAGCAGCGACGCCGGGACAGGTCTCTCCTACGAGCAGTACTTC.

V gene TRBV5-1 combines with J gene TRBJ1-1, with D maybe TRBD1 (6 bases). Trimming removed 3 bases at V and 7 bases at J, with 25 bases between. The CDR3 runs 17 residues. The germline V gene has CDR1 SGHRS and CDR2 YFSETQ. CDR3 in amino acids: CASSSRGPEGGSSEAFF. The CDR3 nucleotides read TGCGCCAGCAGCTCGAGGGGACCGGAGGGGGGAAGTAGTGAAGCTTTCTTT.

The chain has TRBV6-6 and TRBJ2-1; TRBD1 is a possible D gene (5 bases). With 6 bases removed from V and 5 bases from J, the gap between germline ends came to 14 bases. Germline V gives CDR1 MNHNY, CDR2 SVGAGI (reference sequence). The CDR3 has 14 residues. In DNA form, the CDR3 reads TGTGCCAGCAGCGGACATAGAACTAACAATGAGCAGTTCTTC. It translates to CASSGHRTNNEQFF.

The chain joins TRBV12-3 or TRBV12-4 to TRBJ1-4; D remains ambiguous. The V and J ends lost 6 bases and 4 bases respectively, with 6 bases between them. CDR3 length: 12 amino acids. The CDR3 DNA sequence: TGTGCCAGCAGGGGCTTTAATGAAAAACTGTTTTTT. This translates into CASRGFNEKLFF.

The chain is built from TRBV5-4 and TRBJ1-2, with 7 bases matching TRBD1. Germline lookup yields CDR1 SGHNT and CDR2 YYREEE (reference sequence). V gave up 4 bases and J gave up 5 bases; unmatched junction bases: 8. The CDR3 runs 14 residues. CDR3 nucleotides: TGTGCCAGCAGCACCCGGGACAGACTATATGGCTACACCTTC. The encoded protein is CASSTRDRLYGYTF. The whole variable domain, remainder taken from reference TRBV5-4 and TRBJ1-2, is ETGVTQSPTHLIKTRGQQVTLRCSSQSGHNTVSWYQQALGQGPQFIFQYYREEENGRGNFPPRFSGLQFPNYSSELNVNALELDDSALYLCASSTRDRLYGYTFGSGTRLTVV.

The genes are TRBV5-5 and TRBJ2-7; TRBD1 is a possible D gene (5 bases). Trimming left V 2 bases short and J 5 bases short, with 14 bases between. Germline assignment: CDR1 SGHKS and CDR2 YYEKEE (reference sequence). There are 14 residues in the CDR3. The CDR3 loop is CASSFYSRAHEQYF. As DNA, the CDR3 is TGTGCCAGCAGCTTTTATTCCAGGGCCCACGAGCAGTACTTC.

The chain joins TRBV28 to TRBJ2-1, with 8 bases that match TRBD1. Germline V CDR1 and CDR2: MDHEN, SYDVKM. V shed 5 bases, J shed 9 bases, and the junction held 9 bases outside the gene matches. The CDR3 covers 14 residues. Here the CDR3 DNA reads TGTGCCAGCAGTCCGGGACAGGAGTTGAGTGAGCAGTTCTTC. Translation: CASSPGQELSEQFF.

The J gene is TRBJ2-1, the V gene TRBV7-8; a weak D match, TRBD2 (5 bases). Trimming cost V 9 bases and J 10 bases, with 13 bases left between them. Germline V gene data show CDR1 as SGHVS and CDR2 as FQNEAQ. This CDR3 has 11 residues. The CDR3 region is CASLKSGEQFF. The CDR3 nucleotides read TGTGCCAGTCTGAAGTCGGGGGAGCAGTTCTTC. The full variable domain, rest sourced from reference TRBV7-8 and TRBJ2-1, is GAGVSQSPRYKVAKRGQDVALRCDPISGHVSLFWYQQALGQGPEFLTYFQNEAQLDKSGLPSDRFFAERPEGSVSTLKIQRTQQEDSAVYLCASLKSGEQFFGPGTRLTVL.

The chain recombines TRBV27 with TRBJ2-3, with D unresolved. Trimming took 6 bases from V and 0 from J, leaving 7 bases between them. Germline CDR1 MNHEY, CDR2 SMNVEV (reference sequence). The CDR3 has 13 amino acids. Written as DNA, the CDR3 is TGTGCCAGCAGACGAACTAGCACAGATACGCAGTATTTT. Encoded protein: CASRRTSTDTQYF.

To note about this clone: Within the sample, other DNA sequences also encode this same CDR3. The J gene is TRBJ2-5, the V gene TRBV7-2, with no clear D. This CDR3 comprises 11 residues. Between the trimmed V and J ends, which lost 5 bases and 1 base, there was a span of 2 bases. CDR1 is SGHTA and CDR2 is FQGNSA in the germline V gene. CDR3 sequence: CASSPQETQYF. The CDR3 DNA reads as TGTGCCAGCAGCCCCCAAGAGACCCAGTACTTC.

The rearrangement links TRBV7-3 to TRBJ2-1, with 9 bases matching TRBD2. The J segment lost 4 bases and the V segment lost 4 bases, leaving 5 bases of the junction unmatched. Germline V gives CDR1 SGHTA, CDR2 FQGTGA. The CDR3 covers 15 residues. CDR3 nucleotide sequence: TGTGCCAGCAGCTCTCGACTAGCGGTATACAATGAGCAGTTCTTC. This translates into CASSSRLAVYNEQFF.

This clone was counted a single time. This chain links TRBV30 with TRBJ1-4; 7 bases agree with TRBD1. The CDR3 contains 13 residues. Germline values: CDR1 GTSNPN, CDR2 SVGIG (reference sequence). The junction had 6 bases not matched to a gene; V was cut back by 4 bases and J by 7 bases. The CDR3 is CAWKAGGAEKLFF. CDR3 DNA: TGTGCCTGGAAGGCAGGGGGGGCTGAAAAACTGTTTTTT.

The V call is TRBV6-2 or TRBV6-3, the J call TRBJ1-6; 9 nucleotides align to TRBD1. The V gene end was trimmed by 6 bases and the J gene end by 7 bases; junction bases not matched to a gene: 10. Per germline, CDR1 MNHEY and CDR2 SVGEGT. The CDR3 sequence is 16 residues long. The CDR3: CASSTPRTGANSPLHF. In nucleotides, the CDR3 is TGTGCCAGCAGCACCCCCCGGACAGGGGCGAATTCACCCCTCCACTTT.

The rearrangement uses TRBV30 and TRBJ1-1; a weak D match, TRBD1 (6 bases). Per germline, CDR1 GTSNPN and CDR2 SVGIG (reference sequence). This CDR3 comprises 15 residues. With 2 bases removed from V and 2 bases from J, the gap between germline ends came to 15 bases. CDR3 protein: CAWSSTPDRNTEAFF. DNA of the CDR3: TGTGCCTGGAGTTCGACACCGGACAGAAACACTGAAGCTTTCTTT.